The clone carrying this T cell receptor beta chain was observed many times. Deletions cut 4 bases from V and 2 bases from J, with 17 bases between. The CDR3 has 16 residues. CDR1 and CDR2 (germline): SGHRS, YFSETQ. This entry belongs to a study of human T cells and chemical hapten exposure. The sample's time point: healthy volunteer bleed at 6 weeks. Unfractionated whole blood was the source from which total RNA was extracted. TCRdb reprocessed the RACE reads via MiXCR and lists one record per CDR3 protein. The sample contains 60,000 to 80,000 distinct CDR3 sequences, about 6.5% of which appear only once.

The TCR was taken from a female donor in good health. Some clones in this sample may be carry-over from other donors' samples. The specimen sequenced was whole blood. The genes are TRBV5-1 and TRBJ2-3; no firm D call. For the CDR3, the DNA is TGCGCCAGCAGCCGAGGAACGACGGAGCTCACAGATACGCAGTATTTT. Translating it yields CASSRGTTELTDTQYF.